The 9 T cell receptor beta chains listed next were all sequenced from one sample in a study of tumor-infiltrating lymphocytes in primary liver carcinoma. Extraction also yielded germline DNA, while blood RNA was obtained from unsorted whole blood. Making TCR beta cDNA involved approximately 0.5 ug total RNA and a constant-region primer. ARM-PCR was slightly modified, and three nested multiplex PCR rounds with it gave rise to the TCR beta libraries. Two initial PCR rounds of about 11 cycles each paired TRBV1-TRBV30 forward primers with a C-beta reverse primer. TCRdb redid the calling of the multiplex PCR reads with MiXCR, one entry per CDR3 protein. The data show approximately 210,000 distinct CDR3 sequences, with about 65% seen just once and 7% to 8.5% held by the top ten. Input material: peripheral blood. The source of these receptors is a woman aged 60-75 years with primary liver carcinoma and hepatitis B virus infection.

This clonotype was picked up many times. The chain joins TRBV5-5 to TRBJ2-4; 9 nucleotides line up with TRBD1. Trimming removed 1 base from V and 7 bases from J; junction bases left unmatched: 9. The CDR3 runs to 16 residues. Germline V gene lookup returns CDR1 SGHKS and CDR2 YYEKEE (reference sequence). CDR3 protein: CASSLRGDGQGNIQYF. In DNA, the CDR3 is TGTGCCAGCAGCTTGCGGGGTGATGGACAGGGGAACATTCAGTACTTC.

Only one count was recorded for this clonotype. One base away lies a much larger clone, so this may be a sequencing read error. The J gene is TRBJ1-1, the V gene TRBV6-5; D may be TRBD1 (5 bases). Germline assignment: CDR1 MNHEY and CDR2 SVGAGI. This CDR3 comprises 15 residues. The CDR3: CASSYSQTRGTEAIF. CDR3 coding DNA: TGTGCCAGCAGTTACTCACAGACCCGGGGCACTGAAGCTATCTTT.

Concerning this clonotype itself: Just one base apart from a much larger clone, this may be a read error. The chain employs TRBV7-8 and TRBJ2-5; 9 bases agree with TRBD2. This CDR3 contains 15 residues. Germline V gene data show CDR1 as SGHVS and CDR2 as FQNEAQ. The V and J ends lost 3 bases and 4 bases, in that order; junction bases with no gene match: 6. CDR3 in DNA: TGTGCCAGCAGCTTTGACAGAGCGGGAGGAGAGACCCAGTACTTC. Translation: CASSFDRAGGETQYF.

In its sample, this clonotype was seen many times. This sequence joins TRBV6-5 and TRBJ1-2, with 8 positions matching TRBD1. Germline V CDR1 and CDR2: MNHEY, SVGAGI. The CDR3 extends over 15 amino acids. The J segment lost 2 bases and the V segment lost 8 bases, leaving 10 bases of the junction unmatched. The CDR3: CASGFPDRANYGYTF. The CDR3 nucleotides read TGTGCCAGCGGCTTTCCGGACAGGGCGAACTATGGCTACACCTTC.

On this clonotype itself: Given a much more abundant clone one base away, this may be a read error. The chain joins TRBV5-6 to TRBJ2-2; no firm D call. This CDR3 contains 15 residues. The germline gives CDR1 SGHDT, CDR2 YYEEEE. Trimming cost V 2 bases and J 1 base, with 9 bases left between them. CDR3 bases: TGTGCCAGCAGCTTCGTAACCCTGAACACCGGGGAGCTGTTTTTT. Protein: CASSFVTLNTGELFF.

CDR3: CASSYYQGAGNTIYF. CDR3 DNA sequence: TGTGCCAGCAGTTACTACCAGGGAGCAGGAAACACCATATATTTT. This chain links TRBV6-5 with TRBJ1-3; the D gene is possibly TRBD1 (5 bases). Trimming shortened V by 1 base and J by 4 bases, and 11 bases separated the two germline ends. Germline CDR1 and CDR2: MNHEY and SVGAGI. The CDR3 has 15 amino acids.

Details on this clonotype: This may be a read error: a much more frequent sequence differs by one nucleotide. The chain uses TRBV13 and TRBJ2-5, with D possibly being TRBD2 (5 bases). Germline V gene lookup returns CDR1 PRHDT and CDR2 FYEKMQ (reference sequence). CDR3 length: 14 amino acids. CDR3 sequence (DNA): TGTACCAGCAGCTCGTCGGCTAGCAGGGAGACCCAGTACTTC. It codes for CTSSSSASRETQYF.

V and J are TRBV12-3 or TRBV12-4 and TRBJ1-1, with TRBD1 as a possible D gene (5 bases). This CDR3 comprises 13 residues. The ends were cut back, 0 bases at V and 5 bases at J, with 7 bases in the middle. In DNA form, the CDR3 reads TGTGCCAGCAGTTTAGCGGCAGGGACTGAAGCTTTCTTT. Protein product: CASSLAAGTEAFF.

A single count supports this clonotype. J is TRBJ1-1 and V is TRBV11-2; D might be TRBD1 (5 bases). Between the trimmed V and J ends, which lost 5 bases and 8 bases, there was a span of 9 bases. Germline V CDR1 and CDR2: SGHAT, FQNNGV. The CDR3 extends over 11 amino acids. The CDR3 region has the DNA TGTGCCAGCAGCCCTCGGGGCGAAGCTTTCTTT. Its protein is CASSPRGEAFF.